These T cell receptor beta chains were read from a single sample in a study of shared clonotypes between healthy human individuals. The repertoire was sequenced with immunoSEQ multiplex PCR; TCRdb's copy has only in-frame clones and lacks some. Found here are roughly 1,000,000 clones, about 80% of them singletons; the top ten hold under 0.8%. Sequenced material: memory CD4+ T cells from PBMCs. These TCRs come from a young man in good health. Some clones in this sample may be carry-over from other donors' samples. CDR3s include the opening cysteine and the closing phenylalanine or tryptophan. D genes are given only for firm matches. A clone size is listed for some rows: how often the clone was seen (once, few, many), or a class if it is expanded.

d_call	v_call	clone_size	j_call	cdr3_nt	cdr3_aa
.	TRBV15	.	TRBJ2-2	TGTGCCACCAGCCGGGCAGGACTGAACACCGGGGAGCTGTTTTTT	CATSRAGLNTGELFF
.	TRBV18	.	TRBJ2-2	TGTGCCAGCTCACCACCGTCAGGAAGAACCGGGGAGCTGTTTTTT	CASSPPSGRTGELFF
.	TRBV28	once	TRBJ2-6	TGTGCCAGCAGCCCCACCGGGGAAAACAACTCTGGGGCCAACGTCCTGACTTTC	CASSPTGENNSGANVLTF
.	TRBV4-3	.	TRBJ2-3	TGCGCCAGCAGCCGATGGGGGGGCGCAGATACGCAGTATTTT	CASSRWGGADTQYF
.	TRBV5-1	.	TRBJ2-7	TGCGCCAGCGCACCCCCAGGGGTTGGGACCGAGCAGTACTTC	CASAPPGVGTEQYF
TRBD2	TRBV2	few	TRBJ2-5	TGTGCCAGCAGTGGGACTAGCGGGTACCAAGAGACCCAGTACTTC	CASSGTSGYQETQYF
TRBD1	TRBV29-1	.	TRBJ1-1	TGCAGCGTTGGGCAGGGGGCCTTGAACACTGAAGCTTTCTTT	CSVGQGALNTEAFF
.	TRBV7-6	many	TRBJ1-5	TGTGCCAGCAGCTTAGCCTACAATCAGCCCCAGCATTTT	CASSLAYNQPQHF
.	TRBV28	many	TRBJ1-5	TGTGCCAGCAGTTTACGGCACCTGAATCAGCCCCAGCATTTT	CASSLRHLNQPQHF
TRBD2	TRBV4-1	once	TRBJ2-4	TGCGCCAGCAGCCGGGGACTAGCGGGAGGACTGGCCAAAAACATTCAGTACTTC	CASSRGLAGGLAKNIQYF
.	TRBV5-1	.	TRBJ2-5	TGCGCCAGCAGCACTGGGGCTAGCACAAGGCAGACCCAGTACTTC	CASSTGASTRQTQYF
.	TRBV7-7	.	TRBJ1-4	TGTGCCAGCAGCTTAGATAGGGCAGGGATTAATGAAAAACTGTTTTTT	CASSLDRAGINEKLFF
.	TRBV18	.	TRBJ1-2	TGTGCCAGCTCACCCGGGCAGAACTATGGCTACACCTTC	CASSPGQNYGYTF
TRBD1	TRBV29-1	few	TRBJ2-5	TGCAGCGTCGACAGGGCGGCCTTGGAGACCCAGTACTTC	CSVDRAALETQYF